This section outlines one T cell receptor beta chain sequence together with its context. Its antigen is still unknown. One end of the junction fails to match germline, which may point to a read error. Germline V gives CDR1 KGHDR, CDR2 SFDVKD. The CDR3 is made up of 10 amino acids. The data were taken from a study of T cell repertoires in cytomegalovirus infection. Study overall: Based on public TCR beta signatures, there were indications of CMV infection and of a matching HLA type.

TCRdb processed the reads anew with MiXCR; each CDR3 protein has one entry. The sample lists about 890,000 distinct CDR3 sequences, roughly 30% seen once, with over 12% in the top ten. Study conclusions and caveats: Predominance within the ex vivo response was attributable to HLA-C-restricted CMV-specific TCR beta clonotypes. The cumulative frequency of public TCR beta families distinguished individuals who carried CMV together with the relevant HLA.

The sequence came from a human donor in good health (CMV status not recorded). Some clones in this sample may be carry-over from other donors' samples. This chain connects TRBV24-1 to TRBJ1-2, with D possibly TRBD1 on 5 matching bases. The source material was cultured CD8+ T cells from PBMCs, sampled from culture after CMV antigen stimulation. The CDR3 reads CATSRWGFLF. CDR3 sequence (DNA): TGTGCCACCAGTCGATGGGGCTTCCTCTTC.